Listed below are T cell receptor beta chains from one sample, sequenced in a study of blood T cell repertoires in COVID-19. TCRdb's copy holds only in-frame clones and misses some; the assay was immunoSEQ multiplex PCR. Among 150,000 to 200,000 clones listed, roughly 87% were seen once. Specimen: peripheral blood. The receptors shown here come from a man younger than 35 who had recovered from COVID-19. The CDR3 runs from the conserved cysteine through the conserved F or W. D genes are given only for firm matches. The size of a clone is reported for some rows only, either as once, few or many, or as a class for expanded clones.

V	size	J	D	DNA	CDR3
TRBV18	-	TRBJ2-3	TRBD2	TGTGCCAGCTCACTCAGACTAGCGGGAGTTTTGGATACGCAGTATTTT	CASSLRLAGVLDTQYF
TRBV6-1	few	TRBJ1-2	-	TGTGCCAGCAGTGCTGCGGGGGGCGGGGTGCTCAGGGGCTACACCTTC	CASSAAGGGVLRGYTF
TRBV19	-	TRBJ1-1	-	TGTGCCAGTAGTCGTGGCGGCACTGAAGCTTTCTTT	CASSRGGTEAFF
TRBV29-1	-	TRBJ2-3	TRBD1	TGCAGCGTCGGGACAGGGGGGTGGACAGATACGCAGTATTTT	CSVGTGGWTDTQYF
TRBV4-1	-	TRBJ2-1	-	TGCGCCAGCAGCGAAGATCCCAGTCCCCCCTACAATGAGCAGTTCTTC	CASSEDPSPPYNEQFF
TRBV5-8	-	TRBJ1-1	-	TGTGCCAGCAGGAGGTACACTGAAGCTTTCTTT	CASRRYTEAFF
TRBV15	-	TRBJ2-1	-	TGTGCCACCAGCAGAGTCCTCGGGAGACGATCCTACAATGAGCAGTTCTTC	CATSRVLGRRSYNEQFF
TRBV15	-	TRBJ1-1	-	TGTGCCACCAGCAGAGACCCCGCCAGATCCACTGAAGCTTTCTTT	CATSRDPARSTEAFF
TRBV6-1	-	TRBJ1-3	TRBD1	TGTGCCAGCAGTGACCGGACAGGGGCGGCGGACACCATATATTTT	CASSDRTGAADTIYF
TRBV7-2	-	TRBJ2-1	TRBD1	TGTGCCAGCAGCCCCTTCCGCCGGGACAGGGGAAATGAGCAGTTCTTC	CASSPFRRDRGNEQFF
TRBV7-2	-	TRBJ1-1	-	TGTGCCAGCAGCCATAAACAGGGTAGCACTGAAGCTTTCTTT	CASSHKQGSTEAFF
TRBV30	-	TRBJ2-3	TRBD2	TGTGCCTGGAGTGAGGGGACTAGCGGTAGCACAGATACGCAGTATTTT	CAWSEGTSGSTDTQYF
TRBV5-5	-	TRBJ2-5	TRBD1	TGTGCCAGCAGCGGAACGACAGGGGTTCGTGAGACCCAGTACTTC	CASSGTTGVRETQYF
TRBV2	-	TRBJ2-5	-	TGTGCCAGCAGACACGACAGGAGTCAAGAGACCCAGTACTTC	CASRHDRSQETQYF
TRBV13	few	TRBJ2-3	TRBD2	TGTGCCAGCAGCCTAGTAGCGGGCCGGGCAGATACGCAGTATTTT	CASSLVAGRADTQYF
TRBV5-1	-	TRBJ1-6	TRBD1	TGCGCCAGCAGCTTGCTAGGGGGCGAAATTCGGTCACCCCTCCACTTT	CASSLLGGEIRSPLHF
TRBV29-1	-	TRBJ2-1	TRBD1	TGCAGCGTCCAGAGAGGGACAGGAGGGCATGAGCAGTTCTTC	CSVQRGTGGHEQFF
TRBV9	-	TRBJ2-7	TRBD2	TGTGCCAGCAGCGTGAGCGGGAAAACGACCTACGAGCAGTACTTC	CASSVSGKTTYEQYF
TRBV7-6	-	TRBJ1-2	-	TGTGCCAGCAGCTTAGGGACAGTTATTAACTATGGCTACACCTTC	CASSLGTVINYGYTF
TRBV19	-	TRBJ1-1	TRBD1	TGTGCCGTCTCGACAGGGGGCCGGGGAACTGAAGCTTTCTTT	CAVSTGGRGTEAFF
TRBV7-2	-	TRBJ2-7	TRBD2	TGTGCCAGCAGCCCAGAGACTAGCGGGAGGAACGAGCAGTACTTC	CASSPETSGRNEQYF
TRBV27	-	TRBJ2-2	TRBD1	TGTGCCAGCAGTTTACCGGGACAGCCGAACACCGGGGAGCTGTTTTTT	CASSLPGQPNTGELFF
TRBV4-1	-	TRBJ2-7	TRBD2	TGCGCCAGCAGCCAGGCTATCACTAGCGGAAACTACGAGCAGTACTTC	CASSQAITSGNYEQYF
TRBV13	-	TRBJ1-1	-	TGTGCCAGCAGCTTAGGCGGGGATGTTGAAGCTTTCTTT	CASSLGGDVEAFF
TRBV5-1	-	TRBJ2-5	-	TGCGCCAGCAGCCCCGGCAGGGGTCCACAAGAGACCCAGTACTTC	CASSPGRGPQETQYF
TRBV6-6	-	TRBJ1-2	-	TGTGCCAGCAGTTACCGGGGTATAGATGGCTACACCTTC	CASSYRGIDGYTF
TRBV7-2	-	TRBJ2-1	TRBD1	TGTGCCAGCAGCTTAGTAACGGGGGACAGGGTCCCCTACAATGAGCAGTTCTTC	CASSLVTGDRVPYNEQFF
TRBV18	few	TRBJ1-6	TRBD1	TGTGCCAGCTCACCGTATGGACAGGGTTATTCACCCCTCCACTTT	CASSPYGQGYSPLHF
TRBV6-1	-	TRBJ2-3	-	TGTGCCAGCAGTGGCCCATACCGGGGAGGCACCACAGATACGCAGTATTTT	CASSGPYRGGTTDTQYF